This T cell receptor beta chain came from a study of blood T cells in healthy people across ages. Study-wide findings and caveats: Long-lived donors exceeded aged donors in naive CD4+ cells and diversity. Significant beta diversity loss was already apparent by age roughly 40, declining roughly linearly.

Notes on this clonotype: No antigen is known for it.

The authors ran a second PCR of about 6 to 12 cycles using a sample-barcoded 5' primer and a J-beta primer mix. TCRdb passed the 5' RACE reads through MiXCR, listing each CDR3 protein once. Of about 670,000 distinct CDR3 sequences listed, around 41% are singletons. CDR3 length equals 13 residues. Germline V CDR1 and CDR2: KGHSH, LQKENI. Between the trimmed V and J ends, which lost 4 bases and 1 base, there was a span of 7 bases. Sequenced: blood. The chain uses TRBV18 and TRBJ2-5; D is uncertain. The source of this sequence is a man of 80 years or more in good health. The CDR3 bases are TGTGCCAGCTCACAAACAGCCCAAGAGACCCAGTACTTC. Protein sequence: CASSQTAQETQYF.